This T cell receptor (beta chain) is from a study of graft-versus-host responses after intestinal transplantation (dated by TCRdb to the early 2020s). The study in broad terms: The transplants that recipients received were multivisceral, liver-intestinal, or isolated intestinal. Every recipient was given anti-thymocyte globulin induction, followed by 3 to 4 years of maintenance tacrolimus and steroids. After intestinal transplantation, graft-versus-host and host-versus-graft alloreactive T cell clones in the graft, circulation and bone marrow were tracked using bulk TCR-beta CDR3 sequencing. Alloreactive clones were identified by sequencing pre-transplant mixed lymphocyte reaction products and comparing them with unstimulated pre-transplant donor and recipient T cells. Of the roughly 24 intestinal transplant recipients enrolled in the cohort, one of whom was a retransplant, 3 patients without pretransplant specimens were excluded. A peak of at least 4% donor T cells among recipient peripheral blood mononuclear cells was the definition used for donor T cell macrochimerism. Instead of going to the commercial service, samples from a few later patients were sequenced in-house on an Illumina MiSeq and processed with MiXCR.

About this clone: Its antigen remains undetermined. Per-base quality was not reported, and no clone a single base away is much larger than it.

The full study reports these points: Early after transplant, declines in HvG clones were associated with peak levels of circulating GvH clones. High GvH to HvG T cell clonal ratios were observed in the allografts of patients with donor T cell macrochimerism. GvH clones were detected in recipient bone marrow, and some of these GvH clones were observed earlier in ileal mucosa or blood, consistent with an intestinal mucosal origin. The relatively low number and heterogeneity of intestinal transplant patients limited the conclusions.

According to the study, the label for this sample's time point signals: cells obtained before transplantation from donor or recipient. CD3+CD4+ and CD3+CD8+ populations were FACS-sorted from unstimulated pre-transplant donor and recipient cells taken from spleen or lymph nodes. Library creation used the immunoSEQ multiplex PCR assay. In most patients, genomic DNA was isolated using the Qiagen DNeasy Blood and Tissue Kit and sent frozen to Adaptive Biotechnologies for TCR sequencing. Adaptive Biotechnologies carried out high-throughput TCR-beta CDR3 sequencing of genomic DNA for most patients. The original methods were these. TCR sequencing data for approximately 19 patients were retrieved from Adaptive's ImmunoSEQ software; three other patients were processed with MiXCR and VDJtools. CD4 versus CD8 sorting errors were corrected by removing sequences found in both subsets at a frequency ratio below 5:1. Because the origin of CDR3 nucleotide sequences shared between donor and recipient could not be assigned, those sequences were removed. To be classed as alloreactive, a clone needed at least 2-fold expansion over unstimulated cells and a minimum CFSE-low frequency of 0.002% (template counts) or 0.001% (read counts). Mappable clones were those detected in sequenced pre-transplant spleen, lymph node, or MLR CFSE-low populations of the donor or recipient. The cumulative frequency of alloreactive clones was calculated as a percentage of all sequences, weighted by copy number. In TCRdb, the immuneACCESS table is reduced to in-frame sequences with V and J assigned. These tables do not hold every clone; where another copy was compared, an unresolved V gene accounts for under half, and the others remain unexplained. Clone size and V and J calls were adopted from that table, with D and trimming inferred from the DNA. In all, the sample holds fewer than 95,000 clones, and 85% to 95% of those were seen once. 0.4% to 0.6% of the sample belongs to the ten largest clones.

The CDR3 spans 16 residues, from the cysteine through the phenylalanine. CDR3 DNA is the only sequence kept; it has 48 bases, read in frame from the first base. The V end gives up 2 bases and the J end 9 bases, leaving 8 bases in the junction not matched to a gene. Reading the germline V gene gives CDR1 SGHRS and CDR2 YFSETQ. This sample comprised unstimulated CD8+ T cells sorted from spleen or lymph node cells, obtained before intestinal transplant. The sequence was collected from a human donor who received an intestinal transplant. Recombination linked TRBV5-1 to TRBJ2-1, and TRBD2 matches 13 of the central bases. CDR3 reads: CASSFRTSGSGGEQFF. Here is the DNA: TGCGCCAGCAGCTTCAGGACTAGCGGGAGCGGGGGTGAGCAGTTCTTC.